This T cell receptor beta chain derives from a study of blood T cell repertoires in COVID-19 (dated by TCRdb to the early 2020s). General notes on the study: Samples covering the acute and convalescent phases of COVID-19 were provided by collaborators in the United States, Italy and Spain. Samples were obtained from the ongoing ImmuneRACE study (first 160 participants) and from about 1,300 subjects provided by 6 global collaborators. The repertoires were made available in a free public database intended to serve as a resource for research on the immune response to SARS-CoV-2. The dataset comprised deeply sampled blood TCRbeta repertoires from subjects exposed to, actively infected with, or recovered from COVID-19. The material from the prospective study consisted of cDNA or gDNA derived from T cells, B-cell-depleted T cells, or PBMCs. The sample metadata nearly always contained a de-identified subject ID, COVID-19 status, age in years and sex. Where available, HLA class I and class II types were obtained from metadata supplied by the sample provider rather than from assay-based typing.

Collaborating institutions collected whole blood in K2EDTA tubes following their own protocols. For TCRbeta analysis, collaborators shipped samples in one of three forms: frozen whole blood, isolated PBMCs, or DNA extracted from either of those sample types. The investigation overall reported the following: How much clinical and demographic metadata was included differed by source and by participant, and the metadata was provided uncurated.

TCRbeta CDR3 regions were amplified from genomic DNA using the immunoSEQ Assay, a bias-controlled multiplex PCR. As for the original processing: Nucleated cell counts per sample were estimated from amplification of reference gene primers within the assay. Sequence reads were collapsed and filtered to measure the absolute abundance of every unique TCRbeta CDR3 rearrangement. Productive Simpson clonality was computed per sample as the square root of Simpson's diversity index over productive rearrangements. TCRdb carries this immuneACCESS record with in-frame sequences only. Its versions omit some clonotypes, under half of them owing to an unresolved V gene in the studies checked, with the rest unexplained. That table gives V, J and clone size, and the DNA gave D and trimming. In this sample the table shows roughly 82,000 clones, about 92% of which occur a single time. The ten largest clones capture around 0.98% of the sample.

As to this clone: Which antigen it targets is not known. Base quality data are lacking; no much larger clone is found one base away.

From the cysteine through the phenylalanine, the CDR3 covers 14 amino acids. Only the CDR3 portion is preserved as DNA: 42 bases, with reading frame beginning at the first base. According to the germline V gene, CDR1 reads SGHRS and CDR2 reads YFSETQ. Trimming accounts for 2 bases at V and 5 bases at J, while the number of junction bases matched to no gene is 2. The source of this sequence is a woman aged 45-59 years in a cohort sampled during active COVID-19. The rearrangement combines TRBV5-1 with TRBJ2-1, and 9 junction bases match TRBD2. The material sequenced was peripheral blood. At the DNA level, the sequence is TGCGCCAGCAGCTTTAGCGGGAGTGACAATGAGCAGTTCTTC. This translates into CASSFSGSDNEQFF.